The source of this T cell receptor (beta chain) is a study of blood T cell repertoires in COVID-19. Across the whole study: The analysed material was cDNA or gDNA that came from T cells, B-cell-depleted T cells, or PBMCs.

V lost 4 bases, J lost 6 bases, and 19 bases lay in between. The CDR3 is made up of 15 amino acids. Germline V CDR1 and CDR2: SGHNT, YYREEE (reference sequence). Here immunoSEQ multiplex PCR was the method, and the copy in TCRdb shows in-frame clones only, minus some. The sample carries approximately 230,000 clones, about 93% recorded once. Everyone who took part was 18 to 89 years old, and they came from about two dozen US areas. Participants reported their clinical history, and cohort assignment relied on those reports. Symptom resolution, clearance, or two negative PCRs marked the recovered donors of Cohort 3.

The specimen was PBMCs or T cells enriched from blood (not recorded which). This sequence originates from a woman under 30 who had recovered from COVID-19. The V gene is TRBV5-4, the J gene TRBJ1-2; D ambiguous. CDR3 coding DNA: TGTGCCAGCAGCCCCCGTGGGAGGTTTTCGGATGGCTACACCTTC. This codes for CASSPRGRFSDGYTF.